These T cell receptor beta chains were read from a single sample in a study of cytomegalovirus exposure and HLA in healthy donors. The table came from immunoSEQ multiplex PCR; TCRdb's copy has only in-frame clones and leaves some out. Here the sample spans roughly 140,000 clones, about 89% being singletons. Sequenced: PBMCs. These receptors all stem from a woman aged 18 to 35 in good health and CMV-seropositive. Both conserved end residues are part of each CDR3.

V	J	CDR3
TRBV11-3	TRBJ1-2	CASSSTGALGYGYTF
TRBV13	TRBJ1-2	CASSSYRTGGNYGYTF
TRBV5-4	TRBJ1-4	CASSPGQGGEKLFF
TRBV9	TRBJ1-2	CASSVAPGTGVNYGYTF
TRBV19	TRBJ1-2	CASINLAGNYGYTF
TRBV5-4	TRBJ2-3	CASSSRPGKDTQYF
TRBV7-6	TRBJ2-2	CASSLARVAGGELFF
TRBV30	TRBJ1-2	CAWSGIGTGGNYGYTF
TRBV7-8	TRBJ1-1	CASSFLSMNTEAFF
TRBV7-3	TRBJ2-2	CASSLGPSMVIGELFF
TRBV29-1	TRBJ1-1	CSVDVRRVSEAFF
TRBV4-2	TRBJ2-7	CASSQLVGSSYEQYF
TRBV6-6	TRBJ2-5	CASRRDLQETQYF
TRBV5-6	TRBJ1-4	CASSLGRTAGPKLFF
TRBV7-2	TRBJ2-7	CASSAHILRIAGFIYEQYF
TRBV11-1	TRBJ2-7	CASSPRRYEQYF
TRBV6-4	TRBJ2-5	CASSKGAEETQYF
TRBV7-2	TRBJ2-7	CASSPPVVYEQYF
TRBV5-4	TRBJ2-2	CASSLGRGLIVGELFF
TRBV9	TRBJ2-1	CASSGRQGITYNEQFF
TRBV2	TRBJ1-5	CASSEARGRPNQPQHF
TRBV5-6	TRBJ2-1	CASSFTGLGYNEQFF
TRBV18	TRBJ2-2	CASSPSFNTGELFF
TRBV30	TRBJ1-1	CAWSDREDTEAFF
TRBV25-1	TRBJ2-3	CASSALAGGTDTQYF
TRBV11-2	TRBJ2-7	CASSHTGTGSYEQYF
TRBV5-6	TRBJ1-1	CASSLQQGYSEAFF
TRBV7-8	TRBJ2-7	CASSQSARQGALYEQYF
TRBV28	TRBJ2-7	CASSFLYRDRYEQYF
TRBV5-8	TRBJ1-5	CASSRTGFGNQPQHF
TRBV11-2	TRBJ1-2	CASSSYRDRGGYGYTF
TRBV6-1	TRBJ2-4	CASSDQGLHFLAKNIQYF
TRBV7-9	TRBJ2-5	CASSFPLAGEETQYF
TRBV27	TRBJ2-7	CASSRTGLTYEQYF
TRBV29-1	TRBJ2-3	CSVRSGASTDTQYF
TRBV29-1	TRBJ1-1	CSVEMTGAEAFF
TRBV9	TRBJ2-1	CASSVTNSGRKTYNEQFF
TRBV19	TRBJ2-2	CASSIRTSPSGELFF
TRBV15	TRBJ2-7	CATSKGEAYEQYF
TRBV5-1	TRBJ2-7	CASSLAPGTYEQYF
TRBV27	TRBJ2-3	CASSLTGSEDTQYF
TRBV28	TRBJ1-4	CASSKEKLFF
TRBV5-6	TRBJ2-1	CASSLGGGDEQFF
TRBV6-1	TRBJ1-2	CASTVVGTVYGYTF
TRBV5-6	TRBJ2-7	CASSETSGVYEQYF
TRBV5-4	TRBJ2-7	CASSYGTSGPFYEQYF
TRBV6-6	TRBJ1-1	CAAEGMNTEAFF
TRBV5-4	TRBJ2-2	CASSFLQGAIGELFF
TRBV7-3	TRBJ2-1	CASSTLAGRYNEQFF
TRBV7-3	TRBJ2-1	CASSTDRGNYNEQFF